Listed here are 8 T cell receptor beta chains from one sample, sequenced in a study of T cells in localized non-small cell lung cancer. Assay used: immunoSEQ multiplex PCR; TCRdb lists only in-frame clones, some missing. The sample holds around 92,000 clones, under 95% seen once. The specimen comprised PBMCs, sampled before any cancer treatment. These receptors were obtained from a woman aged 40 to 75 with stage II squamous cell lung carcinoma.

The chain uses TRBV19 and TRBJ1-1; D gene unclear. The germline CDR1 and CDR2 sequences are LNHDA and SQIVND (reference sequence). The V gene lost 5 bases and the J gene lost 3 bases, with 16 bases spanning the gap. The CDR3 extends over 15 amino acids. CDR3 in DNA: TGTGCCAGTAGTGACTTAAGGTTACGGGACACTGAAGCTTTCTTT. The encoded protein is CASSDLRLRDTEAFF.

This chain joins TRBV19 and TRBJ1-1, with D possibly TRBD1 on 6 matching bases. This CDR3 region has 13 residues. Trimming shortened V by 5 bases and J by 1 base, and 8 bases separated the two germline ends. CDR1 and CDR2 (germline): LNHDA, SQIVND (reference sequence). The CDR3 region has the DNA TGTGCCAGTAGTCGGGACAAGAACACTGAAGCTTTCTTT. The encoded protein is CASSRDKNTEAFF.

This clone was counted between two and nine times. The chain uses TRBV5-1 and TRBJ2-1; 10 bases are a match to TRBD2. The germline V gene has CDR1 SGHRS and CDR2 YFSETQ. The V and J ends lost 4 bases and 4 bases, in that order; junction bases with no gene match: 8. CDR3 length equals 16 residues. This CDR3 reads CASSLTGTSEYNEQFF. The CDR3, as DNA: TGCGCCAGCAGCCTTACCGGGACTAGCGAATACAATGAGCAGTTCTTC.

The chain uses TRBV5-1 and TRBJ2-7, with 10 bases identical to TRBD2. Germline values: CDR1 SGHRS, CDR2 YFSETQ. Trimming removed 5 bases from V and 2 bases from J; junction bases left unmatched: 7. This CDR3 contains 15 residues. CDR3 residues: CASRLDGTSAYEQYF. CDR3 DNA: TGCGCCAGCAGGCTCGACGGGACTAGCGCCTACGAGCAGTACTTC.

The gene calls are TRBV30 and TRBJ1-1; the D is unclear. This CDR3 has 15 residues. V was pared by 5 bases and J by 4 bases, with 20 bases between. Germline lookup yields CDR1 GTSNPN and CDR2 SVGIG (reference sequence). As DNA, the CDR3 is TGTGCCTGGTACCGGCTCCGAACCTCGGGCACTGAAGCTTTCTTT. Its protein product is CAWYRLRTSGTEAFF.

The V gene is TRBV27, the J gene TRBJ1-5; D not resolved. The CDR3 runs 15 residues. Trimming removed 5 bases from V and 7 bases from J, with 18 bases in between. CDR1 is MNHEY, CDR2 SMNVEV, per germline (reference sequence). The CDR3 region is CASSPRASGRQPQHF. DNA of the CDR3: TGTGCCAGCAGTCCTCGGGCCTCAGGTCGGCAGCCCCAGCATTTT.

This chain joins TRBV7-8 and TRBJ2-3; either TRBD1 or TRBD2 may supply D (5 bases each). Trimming stripped 1 base from V and 4 bases from J, with 9 bases between. Germline V CDR1 and CDR2: SGHVS, FQNEAQ. The CDR3 has 14 residues. The CDR3 coding sequence is TGTGCCAGCAGCTTAGGGGGGTACGCAGATACGCAGTATTTT. It yields the protein CASSLGGYADTQYF.

The chain is built from TRBV19 and TRBJ1-1; no firm D call. This CDR3 has 13 amino acids. In germline, CDR1 is LNHDA, CDR2 SQIVND (reference sequence). Between the trimmed V and J ends, which lost 3 bases and 11 bases, there was a span of 16 bases. As DNA, the CDR3 is TGTGCCAGTAGTATTGTACAAGGGCCGGGGGCTTTCTTT. This encodes CASSIVQGPGAFF. The full variable domain, rest sourced from reference TRBV19 and TRBJ1-1, is DGGITQSPKYLFRKEGQNVTLSCEQNLNHDAMYWYRQDPGQGLRLIYYSQIVNDFQKGDIAEGYSVSREKKESFPLTVTSAQKNPTAFYLCASSIVQGPGAFFGQGTRLTVV.